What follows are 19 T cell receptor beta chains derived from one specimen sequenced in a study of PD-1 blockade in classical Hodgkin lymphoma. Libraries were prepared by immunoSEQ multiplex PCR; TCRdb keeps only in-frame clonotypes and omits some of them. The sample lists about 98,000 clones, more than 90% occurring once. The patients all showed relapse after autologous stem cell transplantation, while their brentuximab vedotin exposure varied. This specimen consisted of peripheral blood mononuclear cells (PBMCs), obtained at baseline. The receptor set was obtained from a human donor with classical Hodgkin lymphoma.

CDR3: CASRSRAMTGYTF. In DNA, the CDR3 is TGTGCCAGCAGATCCCGGGCCATGACGGGCTACACCTTC. The chain uses TRBV28 and TRBJ1-2; no firm D call. CDR3 length: 13 amino acids. Germline V gene sequence: CDR1 MDHEN, CDR2 SYDVKM. V dropped 6 bases and J dropped 8 bases, with 16 bases sitting between them.

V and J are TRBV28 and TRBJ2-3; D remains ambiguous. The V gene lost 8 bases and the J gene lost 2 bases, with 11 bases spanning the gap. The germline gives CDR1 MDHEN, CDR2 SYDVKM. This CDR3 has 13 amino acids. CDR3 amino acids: CASSIGATDTQYF. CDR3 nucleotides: TGTGCCAGCTCCATAGGAGCCACAGATACGCAGTATTTT. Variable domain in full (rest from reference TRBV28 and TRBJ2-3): DVKVTQSSRYLVKRTGEKVFLECVQDMDHENMFWYRQDPGLGLRLIYFSYDVKMKEKGDIPEGYSVSREKKERFSLILESASTNQTSMYLCASSIGATDTQYFGPGTRLTVL.

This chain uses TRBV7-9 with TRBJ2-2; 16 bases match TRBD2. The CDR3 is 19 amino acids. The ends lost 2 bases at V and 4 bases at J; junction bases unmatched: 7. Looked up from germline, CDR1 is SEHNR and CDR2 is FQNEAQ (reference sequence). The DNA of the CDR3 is TGTGCCAGCAGCTTAATGGGACTAGCGGGAGGGCCCGGCACCGGGGAGCTGTTTTTT. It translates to CASSLMGLAGGPGTGELFF.

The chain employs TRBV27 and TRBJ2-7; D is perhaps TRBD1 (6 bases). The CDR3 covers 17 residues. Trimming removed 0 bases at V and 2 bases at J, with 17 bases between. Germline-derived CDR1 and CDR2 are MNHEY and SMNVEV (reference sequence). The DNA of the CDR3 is TGTGCCAGCAGTTTATCTGACAGGACGCCTTATCCCTACGAGCAGTACTTC. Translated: CASSLSDRTPYPYEQYF.

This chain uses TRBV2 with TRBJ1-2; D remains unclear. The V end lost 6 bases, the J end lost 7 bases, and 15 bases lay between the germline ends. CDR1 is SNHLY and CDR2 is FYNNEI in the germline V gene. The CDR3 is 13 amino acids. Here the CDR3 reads CASSQKKEFGYTF. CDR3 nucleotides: TGTGCCAGCAGCCAGAAGAAAGAGTTTGGCTACACCTTC. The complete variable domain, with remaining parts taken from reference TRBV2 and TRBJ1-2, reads EPEVTQTPSHQVTQMGQEVILRCVPISNHLYFYWYRQILGQKVEFLVSFYNNEISEKSEIFDDQFSVERPDGSNFTLKIRSTKLEDSAMYFCASSQKKEFGYTFGSGTRLTVV.

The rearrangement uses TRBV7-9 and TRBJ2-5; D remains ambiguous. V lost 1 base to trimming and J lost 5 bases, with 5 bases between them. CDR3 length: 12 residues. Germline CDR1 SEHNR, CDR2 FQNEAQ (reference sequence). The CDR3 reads CASSLVAETQYF. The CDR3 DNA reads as TGTGCCAGCAGCTTAGTCGCTGAGACCCAGTACTTC.

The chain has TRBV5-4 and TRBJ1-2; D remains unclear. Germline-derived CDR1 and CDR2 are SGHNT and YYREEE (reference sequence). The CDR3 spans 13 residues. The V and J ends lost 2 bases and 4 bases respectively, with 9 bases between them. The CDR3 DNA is TGTGCCAGCAGCTTTTCAAGTCTCTATGGCTACACCTTC. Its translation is CASSFSSLYGYTF. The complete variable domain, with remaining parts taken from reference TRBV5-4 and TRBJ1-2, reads ETGVTQSPTHLIKTRGQQVTLRCSSQSGHNTVSWYQQALGQGPQFIFQYYREEENGRGNFPPRFSGLQFPNYSSELNVNALELDDSALYLCASSFSSLYGYTFGSGTRLTVV.

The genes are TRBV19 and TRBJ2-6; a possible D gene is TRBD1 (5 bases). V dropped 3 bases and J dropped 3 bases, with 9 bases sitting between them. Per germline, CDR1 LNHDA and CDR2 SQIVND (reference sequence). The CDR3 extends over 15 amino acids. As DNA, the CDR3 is TGTGCCAGTAGTATCAGGGTGGTTGGGGCCAACGTCCTGACTTTC. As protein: CASSIRVVGANVLTF. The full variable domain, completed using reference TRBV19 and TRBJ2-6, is DGGITQSPKYLFRKEGQNVTLSCEQNLNHDAMYWYRQDPGQGLRLIYYSQIVNDFQKGDIAEGYSVSREKKESFPLTVTSAQKNPTAFYLCASSIRVVGANVLTFGAGSRLTVL.

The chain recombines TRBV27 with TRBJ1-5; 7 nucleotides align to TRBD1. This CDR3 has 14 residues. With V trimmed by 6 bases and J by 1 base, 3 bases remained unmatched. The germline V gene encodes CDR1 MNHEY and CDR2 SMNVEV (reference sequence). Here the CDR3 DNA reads TGTGCCAGCAGCCGGGGACAGAGCAATCAGCCCCAGCATTTT. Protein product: CASSRGQSNQPQHF.

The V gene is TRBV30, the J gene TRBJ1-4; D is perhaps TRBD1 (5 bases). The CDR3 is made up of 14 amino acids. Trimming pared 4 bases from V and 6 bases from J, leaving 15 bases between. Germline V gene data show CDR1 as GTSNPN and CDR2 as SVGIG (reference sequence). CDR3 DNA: TGTGCCTGGACCACGGGGAGGGGCCATGAAAAACTGTTTTTT. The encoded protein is CAWTTGRGHEKLFF.

CDR3 bases: TGTGCCAGCAGCAAACAGGGGACTAGCACAGATACGCAGTATTTT. Translating gives CASSKQGTSTDTQYF. The gene calls are TRBV7-9 and TRBJ2-3; TRBD1 is a possible D gene (7 bases). CDR3 length equals 15 residues. V lost 5 bases and J lost 0, with 12 bases in between. CDR1 is SEHNR, CDR2 FQNEAQ, per germline (reference sequence).

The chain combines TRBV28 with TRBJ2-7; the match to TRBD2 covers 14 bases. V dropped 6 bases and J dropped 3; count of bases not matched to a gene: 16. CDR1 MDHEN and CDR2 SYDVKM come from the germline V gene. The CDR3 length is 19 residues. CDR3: CASSTLGLAGGPYGYEQYF. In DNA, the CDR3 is TGTGCCAGCAGCACTCTCGGACTAGCGGGAGGCCCCTACGGCTACGAGCAGTACTTC.

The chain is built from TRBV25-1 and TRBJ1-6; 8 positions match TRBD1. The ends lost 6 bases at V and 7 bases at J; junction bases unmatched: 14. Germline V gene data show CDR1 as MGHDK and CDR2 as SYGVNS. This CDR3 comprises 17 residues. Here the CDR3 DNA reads TGTGCCAGCAGAGCCCAGGACAGGGTCGAGGACAATTCACCCCTCCACTTT. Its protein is CASRAQDRVEDNSPLHF. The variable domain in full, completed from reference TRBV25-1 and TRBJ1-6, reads EADIYQTPRYLVIGTGKKITLECSQTMGHDKMYWYQQDPGMELHLIHYSYGVNSTEKGDLSSESTVSRIRTEHFPLTLESARPSHTSQYLCASRAQDRVEDNSPLHFGNGTRLTVT.

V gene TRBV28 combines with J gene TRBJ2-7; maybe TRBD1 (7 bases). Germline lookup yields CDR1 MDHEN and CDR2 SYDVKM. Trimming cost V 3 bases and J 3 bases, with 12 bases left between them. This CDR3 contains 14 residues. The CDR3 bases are TGTGCCAGCAGTTTGAGGAGGGGGCACTACGAGCAGTACTTC. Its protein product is CASSLRRGHYEQYF.

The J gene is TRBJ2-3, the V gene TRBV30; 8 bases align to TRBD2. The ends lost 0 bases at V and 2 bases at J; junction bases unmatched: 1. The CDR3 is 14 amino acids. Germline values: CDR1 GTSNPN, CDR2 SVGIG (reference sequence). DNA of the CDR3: TGTGCCTGGAGTGTACTAGCGGTCACAGATACGCAGTATTTT. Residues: CAWSVLAVTDTQYF.

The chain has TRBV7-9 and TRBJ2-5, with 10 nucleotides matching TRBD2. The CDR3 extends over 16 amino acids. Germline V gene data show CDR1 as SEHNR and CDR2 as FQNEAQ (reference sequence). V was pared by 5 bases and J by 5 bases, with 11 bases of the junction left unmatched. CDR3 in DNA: TGTGCCAGCAGCCCGCTAGCGGGAGTGTCTTTGGAGACCCAGTACTTC. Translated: CASSPLAGVSLETQYF.

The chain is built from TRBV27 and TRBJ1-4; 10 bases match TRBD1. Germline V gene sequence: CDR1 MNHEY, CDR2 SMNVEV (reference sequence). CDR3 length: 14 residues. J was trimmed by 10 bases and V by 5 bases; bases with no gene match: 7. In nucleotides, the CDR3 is TGTGCCAGCAGTCCGGGACAGGGGTGGGGAAAACTGTTTTTT. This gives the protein CASSPGQGWGKLFF.

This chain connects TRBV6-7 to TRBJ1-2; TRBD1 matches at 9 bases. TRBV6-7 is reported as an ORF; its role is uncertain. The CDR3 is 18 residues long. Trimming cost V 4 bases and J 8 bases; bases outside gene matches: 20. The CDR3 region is CASSLGQGKLVAYGGYTF. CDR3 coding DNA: TGTGCCAGCAGTTTGGGACAGGGAAAATTAGTAGCCTATGGGGGCTACACCTTC.

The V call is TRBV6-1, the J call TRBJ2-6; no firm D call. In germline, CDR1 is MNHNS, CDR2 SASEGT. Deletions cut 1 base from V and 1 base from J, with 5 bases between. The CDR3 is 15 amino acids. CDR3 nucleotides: TGTGCCAGCAGTGAAGGGCGGTCTGGGGCCAACGTCCTGACTTTC. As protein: CASSEGRSGANVLTF.